These 26 T cell receptor beta chains were all obtained from the same sample, sequenced in a study of cytomegalovirus exposure and HLA in healthy donors. The PCR was carried out with 60 Vbeta primers and 13 Jbeta primers. Profiling relied on immunoSEQ multiplex PCR, and the TCRdb table lists in-frame clones only, not all of them. The table lists roughly 100,000 clones, under 85% of them singletons. Sequences were obtained from PBMCs. These receptors came from a man aged 25 to 40 in good health and CMV-seronegative.

V gene TRBV2 combines with J gene TRBJ2-7; D unclear. The germline V and J ends were trimmed by 6 bases and 4 bases, with 16 bases remaining between them. This CDR3 has 14 residues. Germline V lookup: CDR1 SNHLY, CDR2 FYNNEI. The CDR3 nucleotides read TGTGCCAGCAGGGCAACCACGGGTCCATACGAGCAGTACTTC. Residues: CASRATTGPYEQYF.

The V call is TRBV15, the J call TRBJ1-4; D might be TRBD1 (6 bases). The length of the CDR3 is 15 residues. V was clipped by 1 base and J by 4 bases, with 10 bases between them. CDR1 and CDR2 (germline): LNHNV, YYDKDF (reference sequence). The CDR3 is CATSRVPGVNEKLFF. CDR3 nucleotides: TGTGCCACCAGCAGAGTCCCAGGGGTTAATGAAAAACTGTTTTTT. The full variable domain, completed using reference TRBV15 and TRBJ1-4, is DAMVIQNPRYQVTQFGKPVTLSCSQTLNHNVMYWYQQKSSQAPKLLFHYYDKDFNNEADTPDNFQSRRPNTSFCFLDIRSPGLGDTAMYLCATSRVPGVNEKLFFGSGTQLSVL.

This sequence joins TRBV25-1 and TRBJ2-5; TRBD1 aligns across 7 bases. The CDR3 length is 14 residues. Germline V lookup: CDR1 MGHDK, CDR2 SYGVNS. V shed 3 bases and J 0 bases; nucleotides not matched to a gene: 1. The CDR3 sequence: CASSEGQYQETQYF. CDR3 bases: TGTGCCAGCAGTGAGGGACAGTACCAAGAGACCCAGTACTTC. Full variable domain (rest looked up from reference TRBV25-1 and TRBJ2-5): EADIYQTPRYLVIGTGKKITLECSQTMGHDKMYWYQQDPGMELHLIHYSYGVNSTEKGDLSSESTVSRIRTEHFPLTLESARPSHTSQYLCASSEGQYQETQYFGPGTRLLVL.

Only one count was recorded for this clone. The V and J genes are TRBV6-6 and TRBJ2-1; the match to TRBD1 covers 8 bases. The germline CDR1 and CDR2 sequences are MNHNY and SVGAGI (reference sequence). With V trimmed by 2 bases and J by 9 bases, 3 bases remained unmatched. The CDR3 is 13 residues long. The CDR3 is CASSYPGQGEQFF. In nucleotides, the CDR3 is TGTGCCAGCAGTTACCCTGGACAGGGTGAGCAGTTCTTC.

This rearrangement joins TRBV2 to TRBJ1-1; tentatively, D is TRBD1 (6 bases). There are 15 residues in the CDR3. CDR1 is SNHLY, CDR2 FYNNEI, per germline. V was clipped by 2 bases and J by 2 bases, with 12 bases between them. Here the CDR3 DNA reads TGTGCCAGCAGTGAAATGCGCAGGGGAAACACTGAAGCTTTCTTT. Translating gives CASSEMRRGNTEAFF.

The genes are TRBV12-5 and TRBJ1-4; D remains ambiguous. This CDR3 is built from 15 residues. Trimming left V 1 base short and J 2 bases short, with 8 bases between. Per the germline V gene, CDR1 is LGHNT and CDR2 is FRNRAP. The CDR3 DNA follows: TGTGCTAGTGGTTTGGCAGGTTCGACTAATGAAAAACTGTTTTTT. This translates into CASGLAGSTNEKLFF.

CDR3 DNA: TGTGCCAGCAGTCCGGGACAGGCGCTTGGGGAGACCCAGTACTTC. It yields the protein CASSPGQALGETQYF. V is TRBV27 and J is TRBJ2-5; 8 nucleotides match TRBD1. V trimming: 5 bases; J trimming: 5 bases; junction bases outside the gene matches: 10. Per the germline V gene, CDR1 is MNHEY and CDR2 is SMNVEV (reference sequence). CDR3 size: 15 residues.

This clone was observed a handful of times. This chain links TRBV27 with TRBJ1-1; the match to TRBD1 covers 8 bases. Germline V gene sequence: CDR1 MNHEY, CDR2 SMNVEV (reference sequence). This CDR3 contains 15 residues. With 7 bases clipped from V and 5 bases from J, the junction kept 12 bases outside the gene matches. DNA for the CDR3: TGTGCCAGCACCCAACAGGGGGGTTTTAGGACTGAAGCTTTCTTT. As protein: CASTQQGGFRTEAFF.

This chain joins TRBV4-3 and TRBJ1-2; 8 positions agree with TRBD1. The germline V gene encodes CDR1 LGHNA and CDR2 YSLEER. CDR3 length equals 14 residues. J was trimmed by 7 bases and V by 0 bases; bases with no gene match: 4. CDR3 protein: CASSQDWGTGGYTF. The CDR3 nucleotides read TGCGCCAGCAGCCAAGATTGGGGGACAGGTGGCTACACCTTC.

This clone showed up just once. A read error may produce the germline difference seen at one junction end. This chain joins TRBV30 and TRBJ2-7; 8 bases are shared with TRBD1. The CDR3 covers 12 residues. Germline V gene sequence: CDR1 GTSNPN, CDR2 SVGIG (reference sequence). The CDR3: CARSRTGSEQYF. In DNA, the CDR3 is TGTGCCCGGAGTAGGACAGGGAGCGAGCAGTACTTC. Looking up the rest from reference TRBV30 and TRBJ2-7 gives the full variable domain: SQTIHQWPATLVQPVGSPLSLECTVEGTSNPNLYWYRQAAGRGLQLLFYSVGIGQISSEVPQNLSASRPQDRQFILSSKKLLLSDSGFYLCARSRTGSEQYFGPGTRLTVT.

This clone was seen more than once but under ten times. J is TRBJ1-1 and V is TRBV5-6; D is possibly TRBD1 (6 bases). Trimming pared 0 bases from V and 1 base from J, leaving 10 bases between. Germline values: CDR1 SGHDT, CDR2 YYEEEE. The CDR3 is 15 residues long. In DNA form, the CDR3 reads TGTGCCAGCAGCTTGGTGTGGGGGCCGAACACTGAAGCTTTCTTT. Translating it yields CASSLVWGPNTEAFF.

This chain joins TRBV5-4 and TRBJ2-7; D possibly corresponds to TRBD2 (7 bases). Germline V gene data show CDR1 as SGHNT and CDR2 as YYREEE (reference sequence). The V end lost 3 bases, the J end lost 7 bases, and 23 bases lay between the germline ends. The CDR3 length is 16 residues. CDR3 nucleotides: TGTGCCAGCAGCTGGGGGGTCCTGGCGGGGGCGGGGGAGCAGTACTTC. Translating gives CASSWGVLAGAGEQYF.

This sequence joins TRBV11-2 and TRBJ2-4; possible D gene TRBD1, 6 bases. Germline V gene data show CDR1 as SGHAT and CDR2 as FQNNGV. This CDR3 is built from 15 residues. V was cut by 6 bases and J by 0 bases, with 12 bases left in between. The DNA of the CDR3 is TGTGCCAGCAGGGGGACATCATTAGCCAAAAACATTCAGTACTTC. Its protein is CASRGTSLAKNIQYF.

The CDR3 loop is CASSVVGGSVNEQFF. The CDR3 DNA is TGTGCCAGCAGCGTAGTCGGCGGGAGTGTTAATGAGCAGTTCTTC. This sequence joins TRBV9 and TRBJ2-1; the match to TRBD2 covers 7 bases. Germline assignment: CDR1 SGDLS and CDR2 YYNGEE. CDR3 length: 15 residues. Losses at the gene ends were 0 bases for V and 7 bases for J; bases not matched to a gene: 7.

The rearrangement uses TRBV30 and TRBJ2-2; D remains unclear. In germline, CDR1 is GTSNPN, CDR2 SVGIG (reference sequence). V was clipped by 3 bases and J by 4 bases, with 12 bases between them. CDR3 length: 14 amino acids. The CDR3 sequence is CAWSRLDTTGELFF. CDR3 DNA: TGTGCCTGGAGCCGCCTCGACACCACCGGGGAGCTGTTTTTT.

The chain links TRBV6-5 to TRBJ1-3, with a weak D call TRBD1 (5 bases). From germline, CDR1 is MNHEY and CDR2 SVGAGI. This CDR3 spans 13 amino acids. The V gene lost 6 bases and the J gene lost 1 base, with 7 bases spanning the gap. CDR3 sequence: CASRRTSGNTIYF. In DNA, the CDR3 is TGTGCCAGCAGGCGGACATCTGGAAACACCATATATTTT.

The chain links TRBV19 to TRBJ2-7, with 12 bases matching TRBD1. V was pared by 4 bases and J by 4 bases, with 14 bases of the junction left unmatched. CDR3 length equals 18 residues. CDR1 and CDR2 (germline): LNHDA, SQIVND (reference sequence). CDR3 loop: CASSRKGQGAMKTYEQYF. CDR3 nucleotide sequence: TGTGCCAGTAGTAGAAAGGGACAGGGGGCAATGAAGACGTACGAGCAGTACTTC.

This chain links TRBV5-6 with TRBJ2-5, with a possible D match to TRBD1 (6 bases). Germline CDR1 is SGHDT and CDR2 is YYEEEE. The CDR3 length is 14 residues. V gave up 4 bases and J gave up 1 base, with 11 bases separating them. CDR3 amino acids: CASSRRDTQETQYF. As DNA, the CDR3 is TGTGCCAGCAGCCGCCGGGACACCCAAGAGACCCAGTACTTC.

This clone was observed once. The rearrangement links TRBV4-3 to TRBJ2-2; 8 positions agree with TRBD2. Germline V gives CDR1 LGHNA, CDR2 YSLEER. CDR3 length: 17 amino acids. Unmatched junction bases numbered 9, after V lost 1 base and J lost 5 bases. The CDR3 DNA is TGCGCCAGCAGCCAAGCCCCGGGGGGGTTTATGACCGGGGAGCTGTTTTTT. Translated: CASSQAPGGFMTGELFF.

Only a few counts were recorded for this clone. CDR3 sequence: CASSVVEGLAGDEQFF. The CDR3 coding sequence is TGTGCCAGCAGCGTAGTAGAGGGACTAGCGGGAGATGAGCAGTTCTTC. This rearrangement joins TRBV9 to TRBJ2-1; TRBD2 aligns across 14 bases. Germline V CDR1 and CDR2: SGDLS, YYNGEE. The CDR3 is 16 amino acids. With V trimmed by 0 bases and J by 8 bases, 4 bases remained unmatched.

CDR3: CASSMGLAGGYEQYF. The CDR3 nucleotides read TGTGCCAGTAGTATGGGACTAGCGGGAGGGTACGAGCAGTACTTC. The chain combines TRBV19 with TRBJ2-7; TRBD2 matches 16 bases. The CDR3 loop spans 15 amino acids. Trimming cost V 3 bases and J 4 bases; bases outside gene matches: 0. CDR1 is LNHDA and CDR2 is SQIVND in the germline V gene (reference sequence).

This clone was found a few times. The rearrangement links TRBV28 to TRBJ2-7; 8 bases line up with TRBD1. V shed 3 bases and J 6 bases; nucleotides not matched to a gene: 10. The CDR3 contains 15 residues. Germline V CDR1 and CDR2: MDHEN, SYDVKM. The CDR3 region has the DNA TGTGCCAGCAGTTTGCCCAAGGACAGGGACCTCGAGCAGTACTTC. Amino acids: CASSLPKDRDLEQYF.

The V gene is TRBV7-2, the J gene TRBJ2-7; 8 positions match TRBD2. The V gene's germline CDR1 is SGHTA and CDR2 FQGNSA. This CDR3 comprises 14 residues. V lost 10 bases, J lost 3 bases, and 11 bases stayed unmatched. The CDR3 DNA follows: TGTGCCACAAACGACGGGGGGGCCCACTACGAGCAGTACTTC. It encodes CATNDGGAHYEQYF.

This clone was detected once. The rearrangement links TRBV5-4 to TRBJ2-7; tentatively, D is TRBD2 (5 bases). Trimming shortened V by 5 bases and J by 7 bases, and 22 bases separated the two germline ends. CDR1 is SGHNT, CDR2 YYREEE, per germline (reference sequence). This CDR3 spans 15 amino acids. CDR3 region: CASRSRETLNGEQYF. In nucleotides, the CDR3 is TGTGCCAGCAGGTCACGGGAAACTCTAAACGGGGAGCAGTACTTC.

This chain links TRBV5-1 with TRBJ2-5; 7 nucleotides align to TRBD1. Trimming cost V 0 bases and J 4 bases; bases outside gene matches: 6. Germline CDR1 is SGHRS and CDR2 is YFSETQ. The CDR3 spans 15 residues. CDR3 amino acids: CASSLGTTGRETQYF. DNA for the CDR3: TGCGCCAGCAGCTTGGGGACGACAGGGAGAGAGACCCAGTACTTC.

The chain combines TRBV4-3 with TRBJ2-5; 7 bases are shared with TRBD2. Unmatched junction bases numbered 11, after V lost 5 bases and J lost 5 bases. The CDR3 is 15 amino acids. Germline V gene sequence: CDR1 LGHNA, CDR2 YSLEER. The CDR3 coding sequence is TGCGCCAGCAGCGAAGGAGAATGGGGGGGGGAGACCCAGTACTTC. It specifies CASSEGEWGGETQYF.